The rows below give T cell receptor beta chains drawn from one sample of a study of prognosis after radiotherapy for stage I lung cancer. Using its own MiXCR run on the multiplex PCR reads, TCRdb lists one record per CDR3 protein. The data contain about 18,000 distinct CDR3 sequences, 40% to 50% of them seen just once; the ten biggest clones take up 39%. The starting material was PBMCs, obtained before or after stereotactic body radiation therapy (not recorded which). The receptors were gathered from a donor over 45 with non-small cell lung cancer. CDR3s include the opening cysteine and the closing phenylalanine or tryptophan. Each record gives: D gene, clone size, V gene, J gene, CDR3 protein, CDR3 DNA. A D gene is named only where the DNA matches it firmly. Only some rows state a clone size, as once, few, many or a class for expanded clones.

TRBD1,many,TRBV19,TRBJ2-7,CASSMGQSYEQYF,TGTGCCAGTAGTATGGGACAGTCCTACGAGCAGTACTTC
TRBD2,many,TRBV5-5,TRBJ2-1,CASSSIAGSSYNEQFF,TGTGCCAGCAGCTCAATAGCGGGGAGTAGTTACAATGAGCAGTTCTTC
.,.,TRBV2,TRBJ2-7,CASRDRASTTYEQYF,TGTGCTAGCAGGGACCGGGCATCGACGACCTACGAGCAGTACTTC
.,many,TRBV7-9,TRBJ1-4,CASSLAKGNEKLFF,TGTGCCAGCAGCTTAGCAAAGGGCAATGAAAAACTGTTTTTT
.,many,TRBV27,TRBJ1-1,CASKNLNTEAFF,TGTGCCAGTAAAAACCTGAACACTGAAGCTTTCTTT
TRBD1,.,TRBV6-5,TRBJ1-1,CASSYKGAANTEAFF,TGTGCCAGCAGTTACAAGGGGGCGGCGAACACTGAAGCTTTCTTT
TRBD1,many,TRBV28,TRBJ1-5,CASSNRGSNQPQHF,TGTGCCAGCAGCAACAGGGGAAGCAATCAGCCCCAGCATTTT
.,medium-sized,TRBV7-8,TRBJ1-2,CASSLVPANYGYTF,TGTGCCAGCAGCTTAGTACCTGCTAACTATGGCTACACCTTC
TRBD1,.,TRBV6-1,TRBJ2-7,CDSSEGGQGAYEQYF,TGTGACAGCAGTGAAGGAGGACAGGGAGCCTACGAGCAGTACTTC
.,many,TRBV3-1,TRBJ2-7,CASSRGPVYEQYF,TGTGCCAGCAGCCGAGGCCCCGTGTACGAGCAGTACTTC
TRBD2,.,TRBV20-1,TRBJ2-1,CSARDRTSGYNEQFF,TGCAGTGCTAGAGATCGGACTAGCGGCTACAATGAGCAGTTCTTC